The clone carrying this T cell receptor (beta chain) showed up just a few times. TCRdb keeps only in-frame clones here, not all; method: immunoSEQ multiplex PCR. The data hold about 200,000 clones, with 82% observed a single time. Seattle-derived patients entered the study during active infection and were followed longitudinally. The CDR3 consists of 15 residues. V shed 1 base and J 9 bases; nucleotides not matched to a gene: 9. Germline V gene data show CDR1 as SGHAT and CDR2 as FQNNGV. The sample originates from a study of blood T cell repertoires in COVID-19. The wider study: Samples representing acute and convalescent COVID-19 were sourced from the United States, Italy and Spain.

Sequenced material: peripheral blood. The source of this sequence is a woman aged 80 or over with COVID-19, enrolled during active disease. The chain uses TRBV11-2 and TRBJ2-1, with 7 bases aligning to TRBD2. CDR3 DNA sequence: TGTGCCAGCAGCTTAGCGGGGGGACGTTTTGTTGAGCAGTTCTTC. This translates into CASSLAGGRFVEQFF.